Presented here are 23 T cell receptor beta chains from one specimen sequenced in a study of T cell responses to AZD1222 COVID-19 vaccine. Libraries were prepared by immunoSEQ multiplex PCR; TCRdb keeps only in-frame clonotypes and omits some of them. The data contain roughly 130,000 clones, over 75% of them singletons. This specimen consisted of peripheral blood, obtained on day 0 of AZD1222 vaccination. The receptors were gathered from an adult in good health.

This clone was counted a few times. The J gene is TRBJ2-7, the V gene TRBV27; 12 nucleotides line up with TRBD2. The germline gives CDR1 MNHEY, CDR2 SMNVEV (reference sequence). Losses at the gene ends were 5 bases for V and 6 bases for J; bases not matched to a gene: 5. The CDR3 spans 14 residues. The CDR3 spells CASSRRTSGIEQYF. DNA for the CDR3: TGTGCCAGCAGTCGTCGGACTAGCGGGATCGAGCAGTACTTC.

The chain joins TRBV11-2 to TRBJ1-2; D may be TRBD1 (5 bases). Germline V gene data show CDR1 as SGHAT and CDR2 as FQNNGV. V was shortened by 6 bases and J by 4 bases, with 21 bases between the two germline ends. The CDR3 extends over 16 amino acids. DNA of the CDR3: TGTGCCAGCAGGCCCCTGACCAGGGATCGGGGCTATGGCTACACCTTC. Protein: CASRPLTRDRGYGYTF.

The rearrangement joins TRBV7-9 to TRBJ1-5; no clear D gene. V shed 1 base and J shed 6 bases, with 10 bases lying between them. The CDR3 is 14 residues long. The germline gives CDR1 SEHNR, CDR2 FQNEAQ (reference sequence). CDR3 loop: CASSLVGIGQPQHF. DNA of the CDR3: TGTGCCAGCAGCTTAGTTGGTATTGGTCAGCCCCAGCATTTT. The whole variable domain, filled in from reference TRBV7-9 and TRBJ1-5, reads DTGVSQNPRHKITKRGQNVTFRCDPISEHNRLYWYRQTLGQGPEFLTYFQNEAQLEKSRLLSDRFSAERPKGSFSTLEIQRTEQGDSAMYLCASSLVGIGQPQHFGDGTRLSIL.

This clone appeared a single time. V is TRBV10-3 and J is TRBJ2-7, with TRBD2 matching over 8 bases. Germline V CDR1 and CDR2: ENHRY, SYGVKD. The CDR3 totals 14 residues. Germline trimming cut 3 bases from V and 4 bases from J; bases unmatched to any gene: 5. The CDR3 DNA follows: TGTGCCATCAGTGATAGACGGGAGGGGTACGAGCAGTACTTC. Its translation: CAISDRREGYEQYF.

V usage is TRBV10-2 and J usage is TRBJ1-1; D is ambiguous. This CDR3 contains 14 residues. The V and J ends lost 0 bases and 10 bases respectively, with 15 bases between them. Germline lookup yields CDR1 WSHSY and CDR2 SAAADI. This chain's CDR3 is CASSESLWSRTAFF. CDR3 coding DNA: TGCGCCAGCAGTGAGTCTCTTTGGTCCCGGACAGCTTTCTTT.

The V gene is TRBV21-1, the J gene TRBJ2-4; TRBD1, the D gene given by the table, was not confirmed from the DNA. TRBV21-1 is a pseudogene. The CDR3 sequence is 19 residues long. The CDR3 is CASSKAGRGNLLAKNIQYF. The CDR3 DNA follows: TGTGCCAGCAGCAAAGCTGGTAGGGGGAATCTTTTAGCCAAAAACATTCAGTACTTC.

This chain uses TRBV14 with TRBJ2-4; D call uncertain. This CDR3 has 14 residues. Trimming cost V 0 bases and J 7 bases, with 10 bases left between them. Germline CDR1 and CDR2: SGHDN and FVKESK. The CDR3 DNA reads TGTGCCAGCAGCCAAGAAAGGGTAGGGAACATTCAGTACTTC. Protein: CASSQERVGNIQYF.

The rearrangement joins TRBV19 to TRBJ2-1; D gene uncertain. Germline loops: CDR1 LNHDA, CDR2 SQIVND (reference sequence). This CDR3 comprises 16 residues. Trimming took 5 bases from V and 0 from J, leaving 14 bases between them. CDR3 sequence reads: CASSSPKGSSYNEQFF. The CDR3, as DNA: TGTGCCAGTAGTTCCCCAAAGGGAAGCTCCTACAATGAGCAGTTCTTC.

V is TRBV7-2 and J is TRBJ2-3, with a weak D call TRBD1 (6 bases). The ends were cut back, 1 base at V and 0 bases at J, with 8 bases in the middle. Germline V lookup: CDR1 SGHTA, CDR2 FQGNSA. The CDR3 covers 15 residues. CDR3 nucleotide sequence: TGTGCCAGCAGCTTAGTGGGACACAGCACAGATACGCAGTATTTT. Protein: CASSLVGHSTDTQYF.

The gene calls are TRBV19 and TRBJ2-7; the D call may be TRBD1 or TRBD2 (5 bases each). CDR1 LNHDA and CDR2 SQIVND come from the germline V gene (reference sequence). V dropped 3 bases and J dropped 3 bases, with 12 bases sitting between them. The CDR3 totals 14 residues. CDR3 loop: CASSMSGTHYEQYF. The CDR3 coding sequence is TGTGCCAGTAGTATGTCCGGGACCCACTACGAGCAGTACTTC.

The J gene is TRBJ1-6, the V gene TRBV2; D uncertain. Germline assignment: CDR1 SNHLY and CDR2 FYNNEI. The CDR3 covers 15 residues. V was clipped by 2 bases and J by 9 bases, with 14 bases between them. The CDR3 protein is CASSENRLSASPLHF. In nucleotides, the CDR3 is TGTGCCAGCAGTGAAAATCGGCTGTCCGCTTCACCCCTCCACTTT.

This CDR3 reads CATSRVGTGETNEKLFF. The CDR3, as DNA: TGTGCCACCAGCAGAGTTGGAACAGGGGAAACTAATGAAAAACTGTTTTTT. The chain links TRBV15 to TRBJ1-4; 7 bases line up with TRBD1. The CDR3 is 17 residues long. In germline, CDR1 is LNHNV, CDR2 YYDKDF (reference sequence). With 1 base clipped from V and 1 base from J, the junction kept 6 bases outside the gene matches.

V gene TRBV20-1 combines with J gene TRBJ2-3; the D call may be TRBD1 or TRBD2 (5 bases each). The CDR3 is 12 residues long. V was cut by 3 bases and J by 5 bases, with 9 bases left in between. Germline V gives CDR1 DFQATT, CDR2 SNEGSKA (reference sequence). CDR3 sequence: CSASSRGDTQYF. Here the CDR3 DNA reads TGCAGTGCTAGTTCGAGGGGAGATACGCAGTATTTT.

This sequence joins TRBV6-5 and TRBJ1-3; D unclear. Trimming left V 0 bases short and J 0 bases short, with 9 bases between. The CDR3 covers 16 residues. CDR1 and CDR2 (germline): MNHEY, SVGAGI. CDR3 in amino acids: CASSYSRHGSGNTIYF. The CDR3, as DNA: TGTGCCAGCAGTTACTCCCGACACGGCTCTGGAAACACCATATATTTT.

V gene TRBV18 combines with J gene TRBJ2-7; 13 bases map to TRBD2. CDR3 size: 15 residues. V lost 3 bases and J lost 4; bases outside the gene matches: 3. CDR1 and CDR2 from the germline V gene are KGHSH and LQKENI. The CDR3 sequence is CASSPGLAGIYEQYF. The CDR3 nucleotides read TGTGCCAGCTCACCGGGACTAGCGGGAATATACGAGCAGTACTTC.

V usage is TRBV10-1 and J usage is TRBJ1-2; possibly TRBD1 for D (6 bases). The V gene lost 11 bases and the J gene lost 5 bases, with 21 bases spanning the gap. The CDR3 has 14 residues. Germline V CDR1 and CDR2: WNHNN, SYGVQD (reference sequence). The CDR3 region has the DNA TGCGCCGGCAATGGACAAGCGAGGGGGTATGGCTACACCTTC. The encoded protein is CAGNGQARGYGYTF.

The chain carries TRBV5-1 and TRBJ2-5; TRBD1 or TRBD2 may be the D gene (5 bases each). The germline CDR1 and CDR2 sequences are SGHRS and YFSETQ. V was cut by 4 bases and J by 3 bases, with 10 bases left in between. This CDR3 contains 13 residues. The CDR3 protein is CASSAGTKETQYF. DNA of the CDR3: TGCGCCAGCAGCGCCGGGACCAAAGAGACCCAGTACTTC.

The chain couples TRBV10-1 to TRBJ1-5; D unclear. Per germline, CDR1 WNHNN and CDR2 SYGVQD (reference sequence). CDR3 length: 13 residues. Deletions cut 4 bases from V and 7 bases from J, with 11 bases between. The CDR3 DNA reads TGCGCCAGCAGTGCTCTGTTGGGGCAGCCCCAGCATTTT. It specifies CASSALLGQPQHF.

The chain employs TRBV2 and TRBJ1-4; D is unclear. Germline V lookup: CDR1 SNHLY, CDR2 FYNNEI. The CDR3 consists of 16 residues. V dropped 3 bases and J dropped 4 bases, with 15 bases sitting between them. CDR3 sequence (DNA): TGTGCCAGCAGTGATCGGGGTGGTGGGTTTAATGAAAAACTGTTTTTT. It translates to CASSDRGGGFNEKLFF.

CDR3: CASSHEPGLASYEQYF. The CDR3 DNA sequence: TGCGCCAGCAGCCATGAACCGGGACTAGCCTCCTACGAGCAGTACTTC. V is TRBV5-1 and J is TRBJ2-7; 9 positions agree with TRBD2. The CDR3 runs 16 residues. Germline assignment: CDR1 SGHRS and CDR2 YFSETQ. Trimming took 4 bases from V and 0 from J; bases not matched to a gene: 8.

The chain employs TRBV5-1 and TRBJ1-2; D remains unclear. This CDR3 is 13 amino acids long. Trimming shortened V by 6 bases and J by 5 bases, and 14 bases separated the two germline ends. Germline CDR1 SGHRS, CDR2 YFSETQ. The CDR3 reads CASNSGNDYGYTF. Here the CDR3 DNA reads TGCGCCAGCAACAGCGGGAACGATTATGGCTACACCTTC.

The chain combines TRBV5-1 with TRBJ1-6; 11 bases map to TRBD1. Unmatched junction bases numbered 1, after V lost 0 bases and J lost 8 bases. The length of the CDR3 is 15 residues. CDR1 and CDR2 from the germline V gene are SGHRS and YFSETQ. The CDR3 sequence: CASSLGTGGDSPLHF. CDR3 DNA: TGCGCCAGCAGCTTGGGGACAGGGGGCGATTCACCCCTCCACTTT.

V gene TRBV10-1 combines with J gene TRBJ1-5; 7 bases agree with TRBD1. The trim removed 6 bases at V and 2 bases at J, leaving 7 bases unmatched. CDR1 is WNHNN and CDR2 is SYGVQD in the germline V gene (reference sequence). This CDR3 is built from 15 residues. DNA for the CDR3: TGCGCCAGCAGCACTACAGGGGCTGGCAATCAGCCCCAGCATTTT. It is translated as CASSTTGAGNQPQHF.